This is a list of T cell receptor beta chains from one sample in a study of control samples from healthy donors and cancer patients. Profiling relied on immunoSEQ multiplex PCR, and the TCRdb table lists in-frame clones only, not all of them. The repertoire has more than 100,000 clones, nearly 90% of them found once; the top ten carry approximately 7.5%. The sample taken for sequencing was PBMCs. These receptors were obtained from a man aged 50 or older with head and neck cancer. Both conserved end residues are part of each CDR3. D genes are given only for firm matches. Clone sizes are given selectively: once, few, many, or a class where the clone is expanded.

d_call | clone_size | j_call | v_call | cdr3_length | cdr3_nt | cdr3_aa
TRBD1 | NA | TRBJ1-3 | TRBV6-5 | 15 | TGTGCCAGCAGTTACACGGGGACAGCGGGAAACACCATATATTTT | CASSYTGTAGNTIYF
NA | NA | TRBJ1-3 | TRBV4-1 | 17 | TGCGCCAGCAGCCAGGATCCTATGGAGAGCTCTGGAAACACCATATATTTT | CASSQDPMESSGNTIYF
NA | NA | TRBJ1-2 | TRBV9 | 17 | TGTGCCAGCACCGGAGGCGGGCATCCGGGAAATCCCTATGGCTACACCTTC | CASTGGGHPGNPYGYTF
TRBD2 | NA | TRBJ2-3 | TRBV7-2 | 16 | TGTGCCAGCAGCTTCCTAGCGGGAGTTCAGGCAGATACGCAGTATTTT | CASSFLAGVQADTQYF
TRBD2 | NA | TRBJ2-7 | TRBV7-8 | 14 | TGTGCCAGCAGCTTAGCGCGCGGGGGCTACGAGCAGTACTTC | CASSLARGGYEQYF
NA | NA | TRBJ1-1 | TRBV16 | 16 | TGTGCCAGCAGCCCAGAATGGGGCAGTAGGAACACTGAAGCTTTCTTT | CASSPEWGSRNTEAFF
NA | NA | TRBJ1-5 | TRBV6-2/TRBV6-3 | 16 | TGTGCCAGCAGTTCTTGGGGAGACAGCAGGAATCAGCCCCAGCATTTT | CASSSWGDSRNQPQHF
NA | NA | TRBJ1-2 | TRBV28 | 14 | TGTGCCAGCAGTTTGGCGGGACTTAGCCTCGGCTACACCTTC | CASSLAGLSLGYTF
TRBD2 | NA | TRBJ2-1 | TRBV4-1 | 18 | TGCGCCAGCAGCCAAGAAGAGGCGGGAGGATTCCTTGGAAATGAGCAGTTCTTC | CASSQEEAGGFLGNEQFF
NA | NA | TRBJ2-7 | TRBV10-2 | 14 | TGCGCCAGCTCGCTTAACCTTAACTCCTACGAGCAGTACTTC | CASSLNLNSYEQYF
NA | NA | TRBJ2-3 | TRBV5-1 | 15 | TGCGCCAGCAGCCGTACGGGGGTTCCCACAGATACGCAGTATTTT | CASSRTGVPTDTQYF
NA | NA | TRBJ2-5 | TRBV7-2 | 14 | TGTGCCAGCAGCTTAGCGCCTGGATCGGGGACCCAGTACTTC | CASSLAPGSGTQYF
NA | NA | TRBJ1-2 | TRBV5-6 | 11 | TGTGCCAGCAGCCTCCTTCTCGACTACACCTTC | CASSLLLDYTF
NA | NA | TRBJ1-5 | TRBV16 | 15 | TGTGCCAGCAGCCAATCGCAACAGGGTGATCAGCCCCAGCATTTT | CASSQSQQGDQPQHF
NA | NA | TRBJ2-1 | TRBV30 | 12 | TGTGCCGTGGTCGGCCGGGGGACTGAGCAGTTCTTC | CAVVGRGTEQFF
NA | NA | TRBJ2-5 | TRBV29-1 | 17 | TGCAGCGTCTCGGTGGGGCAAGGGCTTGCTCGACGGGAGACCCAGTACTTC | CSVSVGQGLARRETQYF
TRBD1 | NA | TRBJ2-2 | TRBV18 | 15 | TGTGCCAGCTCTCCGAGGACAGGGGTGACCGGGGAGCTGTTTTTT | CASSPRTGVTGELFF
NA | NA | TRBJ1-5 | TRBV4-1 | 16 | TGCGCCAGCAGCCAAGGAGGAGGACTTAGCAATCAGCCCCAGCATTTT | CASSQGGGLSNQPQHF
NA | once | TRBJ2-3 | TRBV5-5 | 14 | TGTGCCAGCAGCTTGGGGCAGCGTTCGGATACGCAGTATTTT | CASSLGQRSDTQYF
NA | NA | TRBJ2-1 | TRBV6-1 | 16 | TGTGCCAGCAGTGAAGTTCACTCGAGCTCCTACAATGAGCAGTTCTTC | CASSEVHSSSYNEQFF
NA | once | TRBJ1-2 | TRBV5-6 | 14 | TGTGCCAGCGGGAGTTTTGGGGCCTCCTATGGCTACACCTTC | CASGSFGASYGYTF
NA | NA | TRBJ1-1 | TRBV7-3 | 14 | TGTGCCAGCAGCTTACAGGGCGCGGGGACTGAAGCTTTCTTT | CASSLQGAGTEAFF
NA | once | TRBJ1-6 | TRBV3-1/TRBV3-2 | 13 | TGTGCCAGCAGCCAAGATACGAGGGCACCCCTCCACTTT | CASSQDTRAPLHF
NA | NA | TRBJ2-3 | TRBV9 | 15 | TGTGCCAGCAGCGGAGGGGTCAGGTTAACAGATACGCAGTATTTT | CASSGGVRLTDTQYF
NA | NA | TRBJ2-3 | TRBV5-6 | 14 | TGTGCCAGCAGCTTGGGGATGGGCACAGATACGCAGTATTTT | CASSLGMGTDTQYF
NA | NA | TRBJ1-4 | TRBV2 | 15 | TGTGCCAGCAGTGACCAGGGCGCAACTAATGAAAAACTGTTTTTT | CASSDQGATNEKLFF
TRBD1 | NA | TRBJ2-7 | TRBV28 | 14 | TGTGCCAGCAGGGAGGGGGACAGGGTTTACGAGCAGTACTTC | CASREGDRVYEQYF
TRBD2 | NA | TRBJ2-5 | TRBV5-1 | 17 | TGCGCCAGCAGTTATGGGACTAGCGGCCAGTACCAAGAGACCCAGTACTTC | CASSYGTSGQYQETQYF
TRBD1 | NA | TRBJ1-1 | TRBV28 | 18 | TGTGCCAGCAGTCCAGCAGCGGGACAGGGGCCCACCGGGGGTGAAGCTTTCTTT | CASSPAAGQGPTGGEAFF
NA | NA | TRBJ2-7 | TRBV6-1 | 14 | TGTGCCAGCAGTGAAGCGGCAGGACCCCTAAAGCAGTACTTC | CASSEAAGPLKQYF
TRBD1 | few | TRBJ1-3 | TRBV4-1 | 17 | TGCGCCAGCAGCCTTCCTTTTCCCAGGGGGATAGGAAACACCATATATTTT | CASSLPFPRGIGNTIYF
TRBD2 | NA | TRBJ2-7 | TRBV13 | 15 | TGTGCCAGCAGCTTAGGCCTAGCGGGAGGGTACGAGCAGTACTTC | CASSLGLAGGYEQYF
NA | NA | TRBJ2-5 | TRBV7-9 | 12 | TGTGCCGGGGTGGGGAGCTCGAAGACCCAGTACTTC | CAGVGSSKTQYF
NA | NA | TRBJ2-2 | TRBV19 | 15 | TGTGCCAGTAGTATAAAGGGGTACAACACCGGGGAGCTGTTTTTT | CASSIKGYNTGELFF
NA | NA | TRBJ1-3 | TRBV5-1 | 17 | TGCGCCAGCAGCTTGGGCCTCACAGGGAATAATGGAAACACCATATATTTT | CASSLGLTGNNGNTIYF
NA | NA | TRBJ1-1 | TRBV20-1 | 11 | TGCAGTGCTAGAAGGACAATTGAAGCTTTCTTT | CSARRTIEAFF
TRBD1 | NA | TRBJ2-7 | TRBV9 | 19 | TGTGCCAGCAGCGTAGGCGTCGGGTTAAGGGGGCGAGGATCCTACGAGCAGTACTTC | CASSVGVGLRGRGSYEQYF